The source of this TCR beta chain is a study of OX40 agonist ivuxolimab in advanced cancers. Study information: Participants averaged approximately 65 years of age (range about 23 to 90) and were around 80% male. Participants could have had prior anti-PD-1, anti-PD-L1 or anti-CTLA-4 therapy, and less than 45% had some.

Findings and caveats of the study: Expanded clones tended on average to be more numerous among CD8+ T cells than CD4+.

A note on this clone: Its target is unknown.

CDR3 length: 16 amino acids. Trimming cost V 3 bases and J 8 bases; bases outside gene matches: 14. CDR1 and CDR2 (germline): SGHTA, FQGTGA. The data were produced by immunoSEQ multiplex PCR, yet TCRdb's version contains in-frame clones alone and is incomplete. Of 50,000 to 65,000 clones in the sample, about 93% were seen once. The rearrangement links TRBV7-3 to TRBJ2-7; 9 positions match TRBD2. The source of this sequence is an adult with an advanced solid tumor such as melanoma, head and neck, liver or kidney cancer. The source was CD4+ or CD8+ T cells sorted from blood, collected in a trial of the OX40 agonist ivuxolimab. The CDR3 region has the DNA TGTGCCAGCAGCTTCGGTCCCGACGTGGCGGGAGGGAAGCAGTACTTC. This codes for CASSFGPDVAGGKQYF.